This is a list of T cell receptor beta chains from one sample in a study of T cells in tuberculosis. Data came from immunoSEQ multiplex PCR; TCRdb stores just in-frame clones and leaves some out. Of under 40,000 clones in the sample, roughly 93% were seen once. The sequenced material came from PBMCs. The receptors derive from a donor aged 10 to 29 with latent tuberculosis or without tuberculosis infection. The CDR3 runs from the conserved cysteine through the conserved F or W. D genes are given only for firm matches. Size is stated for part of the rows, as once, few or many counts, or as a class when the clone is expanded.

D: .; size: .; V: TRBV19; J: TRBJ1-5; DNA: TGTGCCAGTAGTTCGACAGCAGGCGGCAATCAGCCCCAGCATTTT; CDR3: CASSSTAGGNQPQHF
D: .; size: .; V: TRBV4-3; J: TRBJ2-5; DNA: TGCGCCAGCAGCCAAGAGGGGCCACCTTCCCAAGAGACCCAGTACTTC; CDR3: CASSQEGPPSQETQYF
D: .; size: .; V: TRBV9; J: TRBJ2-1; DNA: TGTGCCAGCAGCCCACGTCCTGCGGCCCACAATGAGCAGTTCTTC; CDR3: CASSPRPAAHNEQFF
D: .; size: .; V: TRBV6-5; J: TRBJ1-4; DNA: TGTGCCAGCAGGCCCGGCGGGGCCTATGAAAAACTGTTTTTT; CDR3: CASRPGGAYEKLFF
D: .; size: .; V: TRBV5-1; J: TRBJ2-3; DNA: TGCGCCAGCAGCTTGGTCGGCGACTCTAGCACAGATACGCAGTATTTT; CDR3: CASSLVGDSSTDTQYF
D: .; size: .; V: TRBV2; J: TRBJ1-1; DNA: TGTGCCAGCAAAGGGAACCTGGTCCAGGGCCTTGTCGGTGAAGCTTTCTTT; CDR3: CASKGNLVQGLVGEAFF
D: TRBD1; size: .; V: TRBV12-5; J: TRBJ2-7; DNA: TGTGCTAGTGGTTTGGCCCAAAAATCCCGGGACAGGGTCATCGAGCAGTACTTC; CDR3: CASGLAQKSRDRVIEQYF
D: .; size: .; V: TRBV7-2; J: TRBJ1-1; DNA: TGTGCCAGCAGCTTAGGGGGGGGAAACACTGAAGCTTTCTTT; CDR3: CASSLGGGNTEAFF
D: .; size: .; V: TRBV9; J: TRBJ2-6; DNA: TGTGCCAGCAGCGTAGCGGGGGTCTTCTCTGGGGCCAACGTCCTGACTTTC; CDR3: CASSVAGVFSGANVLTF
D: .; size: .; V: TRBV6-1; J: TRBJ1-1; DNA: TGTGCCAGCAGAACAGCGGTGGATAGGCACACTGAAGCTTTCTTT; CDR3: CASRTAVDRHTEAFF
D: .; size: .; V: TRBV19; J: TRBJ1-2; DNA: TGTGCCAGTAGTATAGAGCGGGGTCCTAACTATGGCTACACCTTC; CDR3: CASSIERGPNYGYTF
D: TRBD1; size: .; V: TRBV6-1; J: TRBJ2-2; DNA: TGTGCCAGCGACAGGGTGCTGAACACCGGGGAGCTGTTTTTT; CDR3: CASDRVLNTGELFF
D: .; size: .; V: TRBV11-3; J: TRBJ2-1; DNA: TGTGCCAGCAGCCGCCTAAACAATGAGCAGTTCTTC; CDR3: CASSRLNNEQFF
D: .; size: .; V: TRBV2; J: TRBJ1-1; DNA: TGTGCCAGCGCTACGGTCCCTGAAGCTTTCTTT; CDR3: CASATVPEAFF
D: TRBD1; size: .; V: TRBV4-2; J: TRBJ2-2; DNA: TGTGCCAGCAGCCAAGTCAGGGGGTCGACCGGGGAGCTGTTTTTT; CDR3: CASSQVRGSTGELFF
D: TRBD1; size: .; V: TRBV23-1; J: TRBJ1-1; DNA: TGCGCCAGCAGTCAATACGGGACAGGGGGCACTGAAGCTTTCTTT; CDR3: CASSQYGTGGTEAFF
D: .; size: once; V: TRBV4-1; J: TRBJ1-1; DNA: TGCGCCAGCAGCCAAGACAGAAGGACGGGGACTGAAGCTTTCTTT; CDR3: CASSQDRRTGTEAFF
D: .; size: .; V: TRBV13; J: TRBJ2-7; DNA: TGTGCCAGCAGCTTAGCCTCGAACATCTACGAGCAGTACTTC; CDR3: CASSLASNIYEQYF
D: TRBD2; size: once; V: TRBV6-6; J: TRBJ2-7; DNA: TGTGCCAGCAGTTATCTAGCGGGCTCCTCCTACGAGCAGTACTTC; CDR3: CASSYLAGSSYEQYF
D: TRBD1; size: .; V: TRBV19; J: TRBJ1-4; DNA: TGTGCCAGTAGTATGGGAACCGGGACAGGGAATGAAAAACTGTTTTTT; CDR3: CASSMGTGTGNEKLFF
D: .; size: .; V: TRBV29-1; J: TRBJ1-2; DNA: TGCAGCGTTGAAGTACGACAGTCAAGTTCTCCAGGCTACACCTTC; CDR3: CSVEVRQSSSPGYTF
D: .; size: .; V: TRBV6-5; J: TRBJ1-6; DNA: TGTGCCAGCAGTTGGAATGGGGGAGGAGATTCACCCCTCCACTTT; CDR3: CASSWNGGGDSPLHF
D: .; size: once; V: TRBV7-9; J: TRBJ1-5; DNA: TGTGCCAGCAGCTTCGGGTATGGCAATCAGCCCCAGCATTTT; CDR3: CASSFGYGNQPQHF
D: TRBD2; size: .; V: TRBV11-3; J: TRBJ2-1; DNA: TGTGCCAGCAGCTTAGATGGGACTAGCGATTACAATGAGCAGTTCTTC; CDR3: CASSLDGTSDYNEQFF
D: .; size: .; V: TRBV27; J: TRBJ2-4; DNA: TGTGCCAGCAGTTTAAGACAGCATATTGACATTCAGTACTTC; CDR3: CASSLRQHIDIQYF
D: TRBD1; size: .; V: TRBV2; J: TRBJ2-7; DNA: TGTGCCAGCAAACGCGAGGTGGGACAGGGAGGCGAGCAGTACTTC; CDR3: CASKREVGQGGEQYF
D: .; size: .; V: TRBV6-5; J: TRBJ1-5; DNA: TGTGCCAGCAGTTACTCGAGCGGCCAGCCCCAGCATTTT; CDR3: CASSYSSGQPQHF
D: .; size: .; V: TRBV9; J: TRBJ1-2; DNA: TGTGCCAGCAGCGTAGCACTCTCTAACTATGGCTACACCTTC; CDR3: CASSVALSNYGYTF
D: TRBD1; size: .; V: TRBV19; J: TRBJ1-6; DNA: TGTGCCAGCAACTCCATACAGGGGGCTCATAATTCACCCCTCCACTTT; CDR3: CASNSIQGAHNSPLHF
D: TRBD1; size: .; V: TRBV5-1; J: TRBJ2-2; DNA: TGCGCCAGCAGCCCGCGAGCCGGGACAGGGAAAACCGGGGAGCTGTTTTTT; CDR3: CASSPRAGTGKTGELFF
D: TRBD1; size: .; V: TRBV5-6; J: TRBJ1-2; DNA: TGTGCCAGCAGCTTCATCCGGGACAGGGAAGATGGCTACACCTTC; CDR3: CASSFIRDREDGYTF
D: .; size: .; V: TRBV5-6; J: TRBJ2-5; DNA: TGTGCCAGCAGCTTGGCCCCAGGGGTGGAGACCCAGTACTTC; CDR3: CASSLAPGVETQYF
D: .; size: once; V: TRBV19; J: TRBJ2-7; DNA: TGTGCCAGTAGTATCCAGCTAGTAAGCTCCTACGAGCAGTACTTC; CDR3: CASSIQLVSSYEQYF
D: .; size: .; V: TRBV9; J: TRBJ2-3; DNA: TGTGCCAGCAGCGAGCCCTCGGGACTAGATACGCAGTATTTT; CDR3: CASSEPSGLDTQYF
D: TRBD2; size: .; V: TRBV6-5; J: TRBJ2-7; DNA: TGTGCCAGCAGTTACGGCGGGGGAACCTCCTACGAGCAGTACTTC; CDR3: CASSYGGGTSYEQYF
D: .; size: .; V: TRBV27; J: TRBJ1-5; DNA: TGTGCCAGCAAACAGGGTTCGGGCAATCAGCCCCAGCATTTT; CDR3: CASKQGSGNQPQHF
D: TRBD1; size: .; V: TRBV5-1; J: TRBJ2-5; DNA: TGCGCCAGCAGCTTTCGACAGGGGGCCCGAGAGACCCAGTACTTC; CDR3: CASSFRQGARETQYF
D: .; size: .; V: TRBV11-3; J: TRBJ1-1; DNA: TGTGCCAGCAGCTCAGGGAGGGGAGCTGAAGCTTTCTTT; CDR3: CASSSGRGAEAFF
D: .; size: few; V: TRBV4-3; J: TRBJ2-7; DNA: TGCGCCAGCAGTCCAGGGCCTTCACCCTACGAGCAGTACTTC; CDR3: CASSPGPSPYEQYF
D: TRBD1; size: once; V: TRBV6-5; J: TRBJ1-2; DNA: TGTGCCAGCAGTTACTCGCGGGACAGGGGTGCTGGCTACACCTTC; CDR3: CASSYSRDRGAGYTF
D: TRBD2; size: .; V: TRBV6-5; J: TRBJ2-3; DNA: TGTGCCAGCAGTTACGCGGGGGGATCCACAGATACGCAGTATTTT; CDR3: CASSYAGGSTDTQYF
D: .; size: .; V: TRBV1; J: TRBJ2-2; DNA: TGCACCAGCAGCCTTCTCAGACTAGCGGGGGCGGTCACGAACACCGGGGAGCTGTTTTTT; CDR3: CTSSLLRLAGAVTNTGELFF
D: .; size: .; V: TRBV7-8; J: TRBJ2-4; DNA: TGTGCCAGCAGTCGGACAATAGGCGGCATTCAGTACTTC; CDR3: CASSRTIGGIQYF
D: TRBD2; size: .; V: TRBV11-3; J: TRBJ2-2; DNA: TGTGCCAGCAGCTTCGGCCGGGGGGGCAACACCGGGGAGCTGTTTTTT; CDR3: CASSFGRGGNTGELFF
D: TRBD1; size: .; V: TRBV4-1; J: TRBJ2-5; DNA: TGCGCCAGCAGCCAAGGAAGGGGGCGGTTCCAAGAGACCCAGTACTTC; CDR3: CASSQGRGRFQETQYF
D: .; size: .; V: TRBV4-2; J: TRBJ1-1; DNA: TGTGCCAGCAGCCACTTAGGGGGGGTAACGGACACTGAAGCTTTCTTT; CDR3: CASSHLGGVTDTEAFF
D: TRBD2; size: .; V: TRBV7-9; J: TRBJ2-1; DNA: TGTGCCAGCAGCTTATCTGTCCCTAGCGGGGGGCTCAATGAGCAGTTCTTC; CDR3: CASSLSVPSGGLNEQFF